The entry that follows covers one TCR beta chain sequence. The sample belongs to a study of blood T cell repertoires in COVID-19. On the study more broadly: Whether acute or convalescent, the COVID-19 samples came from the United States, Italy and Spain.

J gave up 5 bases and V 4 bases, and 11 bases lay outside the gene matches. The CDR3 has 16 residues. From germline, CDR1 is SGHRS and CDR2 YFSETQ. Original handling: Amplification from reference gene primers served as the basis for estimated nucleated cell counts. Some clones are missing from TCRdb's copy, which holds only in-frame ones; the method was immunoSEQ multiplex PCR. That table supplies the V and J calls and clone size; D and trimming were determined from the DNA. The table has approximately 210,000 clones, roughly 81% seen once. The specimen sequenced was peripheral blood. The source of this sequence is a woman in her forties or fifties with active or convalescent COVID-19. The chain has TRBV5-1 and TRBJ2-3; TRBD2 aligns across 9 bases. The CDR3 loop reads CASSRGSSGMQDTQYF. DNA of the CDR3: TGCGCCAGCAGCAGGGGGTCTAGCGGGATGCAAGATACGCAGTATTTT.